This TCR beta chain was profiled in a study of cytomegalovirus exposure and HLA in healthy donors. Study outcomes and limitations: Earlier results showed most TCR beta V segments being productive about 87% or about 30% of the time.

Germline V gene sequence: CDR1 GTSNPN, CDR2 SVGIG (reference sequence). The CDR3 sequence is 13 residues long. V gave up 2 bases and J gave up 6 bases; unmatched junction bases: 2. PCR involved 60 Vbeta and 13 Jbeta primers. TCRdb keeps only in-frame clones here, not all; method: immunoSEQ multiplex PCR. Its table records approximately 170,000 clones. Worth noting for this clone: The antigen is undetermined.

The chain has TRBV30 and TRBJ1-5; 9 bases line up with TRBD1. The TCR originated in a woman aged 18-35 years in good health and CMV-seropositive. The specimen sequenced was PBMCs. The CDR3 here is CAWSTTGGQPQHF. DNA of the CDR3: TGTGCCTGGAGTACGACAGGGGGTCAGCCCCAGCATTTT.